This TCR beta chain emerged from a study of blood T cells in healthy people across ages. The authors ran a second PCR of 7 to 11 cycles using a sample-barcoded 5' primer and a J-beta primer mix. TCRdb re-called the 5' RACE reads with MiXCR, one entry per CDR3 protein. The sample yields under 1,100,000 distinct CDR3 sequences, around 25% seen once. Study-level findings and limits: Measured against age, TCR beta diversity per million T cells decreased in a roughly linear manner.

A note on this clonotype: Antigen specificity is unknown.

This sample also appeared in a second study, on T cells of mothers and their children. That report notes: Versus unrelated pairs, overlap was slightly higher in related mother-child pairs, without reaching significance.

This sequence was found in a girl under 10 years old in good health. Sequences were obtained from blood.

The DNA of the CDR3 is TGTGCCAGCAAGGAGATCGGGGTGAACACTGAAGCTTTCTTT. As protein: CASKEIGVNTEAFF. The chain uses TRBV27 and TRBJ1-1, with D unclear. The CDR3 length is 14 residues. Germline assignment: CDR1 MNHEY and CDR2 SMNVEV (reference sequence). Trimming stripped 7 bases from V and 0 bases from J, with 12 bases between.